This TCR beta chain was sequenced for a study of blood T cell repertoires in COVID-19. Study information: COVID-19 samples from acute and convalescent phases originated in the United States, Italy and Spain. From T cells, B-cell-depleted T cells, or PBMCs came the material, which was cDNA or gDNA.

Study processing details: Estimation of nucleated cell counts was performed using reference gene primer amplification. Repertoires were generated with immunoSEQ multiplex PCR, while TCRdb's copy carries only in-frame clones and drops some. D and trimming come from the DNA, and the V and J calls and clone size come from that table. The sample lists some 120,000 clones, around 87% occurring once. With 1 base removed from V and 5 bases from J, the gap between germline ends came to 11 bases. Germline lookup yields CDR1 SGHAT and CDR2 FQNNGV. The CDR3 is 15 amino acids. The chain joins TRBV11-2 to TRBJ2-2; D perhaps matches TRBD1 (6 bases). This sequence originates from a woman in her sixties with acute or convalescent COVID-19. The sample taken for sequencing was peripheral blood. The CDR3 DNA is TGTGCCAGCAGCTTAGGAGGGGGATGGACCGGGGAGCTGTTTTTT. Its translation: CASSLGGGWTGELFF.